The present entry profiles one T cell receptor (beta chain) with its context. The antigen remains undetermined. The data are from a study of cytomegalovirus exposure and HLA in healthy donors. Whole-study context: In a previous analysis, 120 million or so unique TCR beta sequences were found from 150 million to 200 million T cells. Findings and limits, study-wide: In presence/absence analyses, roughly uniform sequencing depth across donors was assumed.

Primers included in the PCR were 60 Vbeta and 13 Jbeta primers. As originally analysed: Counted up in a later analysis, unique TCR beta chains came to some 72 million, with around 11 million shared. The table came from immunoSEQ multiplex PCR; TCRdb's copy has only in-frame clones and leaves some out. D and trimming come from the DNA, and the V and J calls and clone size come from that table. Of 150,000 to 200,000 clones in the sample, about 75% were seen once. The V and J ends lost 2 bases and 2 bases respectively, with 15 bases between them. The CDR3 is 16 residues long. Germline CDR1 reads SGHNT; CDR2 reads YYREEE (reference sequence).

The sequenced sample consisted of PBMCs. This chain joins TRBV5-4 and TRBJ2-3; a possible D gene is TRBD2 (6 bases). The origin of this receptor is a man between 50 and 59 years old in good health and CMV-seropositive. CDR3 coding DNA: TGTGCCAGCAGCTTTGGTGTGGGACTGAACACAGATACGCAGTATTTT. It yields the protein CASSFGVGLNTDTQYF.